What follows is one T cell receptor (beta chain) and its context. Its antigen remains unknown. These data originate in a study of cytomegalovirus exposure and HLA in healthy donors. General study results and limits: It was reported in a later analysis that an Asian-associated ancestry cluster showed fewer N-insertions than the approximately 690-donor mean. Later on, an analysis tied 18,000 or so TCR beta sequences to HLA alleles at 0.05 false discovery rate. Later analysis demonstrated an association between a missense DCLRE1C variant and TCR beta V- and J-gene trimming.

PCR primers comprised 60 Vbeta and 13 Jbeta primers. TCRdb's copy holds only in-frame clones and misses some; the assay was immunoSEQ multiplex PCR. This table has 200,000 to 300,000 clones, about 86% appearing once. V shed 0 bases and J 5 bases; nucleotides not matched to a gene: 6. The CDR3 runs 16 residues. The V gene's germline CDR1 is SGHRS and CDR2 YFSETQ. The chain has TRBV5-1 and TRBJ2-2; 8 bases are a match to TRBD2. Sequences were obtained from PBMCs. This sequence was found in a woman aged 55-75 years in good health and CMV-seropositive. CDR3 residues: CASSLGVAGITGELFF. CDR3 nucleotide sequence: TGCGCCAGCAGCTTGGGAGTAGCGGGGATTACCGGGGAGCTGTTTTTT.